The present entry profiles one T cell receptor beta chain with its context. No antigen is known for it. These data belong to a study of vaccination and CD4 T cells after COVID-19. Background on the study: Participants were given two doses of BNT162b2 or mRNA-1273 vaccine.

Sample treatment: roughly 10-day PBMC culture with coronavirus spike peptide pools or control peptides (ViraFEST assay). Around 2 million PBMCs per well were cultured with 8.5 to 10 IU/ml IL-2 and 8.5 to 10 ug/ml peptide pools. CDR3 length: 14 residues. V trimming: 7 bases; J trimming: 7 bases; junction bases outside the gene matches: 5. Germline CDR1 reads MDHEN; CDR2 reads SYDVKM. Oncomine TCR Beta short-read sequencing was applied to DNA from cultured CD4+ T cells. TCRdb reanalysed the PCR reads using MiXCR and keeps one entry per CDR3 protein. Of some 11,000 distinct CDR3 sequences listed, 45% to 50% are singletons.

The rearrangement uses TRBV28 and TRBJ1-6, with 9 bases aligning to TRBD1. The receptor comes from a human donor who had recovered from COVID-19. What was sequenced was CD4+ T cells from blood, cultured in vitro. CDR3 in amino acids: CASTRDRVNSPLHF. The CDR3 bases are TGTGCCAGCACCCGGGACAGGGTAAATTCACCCCTCCACTTT.